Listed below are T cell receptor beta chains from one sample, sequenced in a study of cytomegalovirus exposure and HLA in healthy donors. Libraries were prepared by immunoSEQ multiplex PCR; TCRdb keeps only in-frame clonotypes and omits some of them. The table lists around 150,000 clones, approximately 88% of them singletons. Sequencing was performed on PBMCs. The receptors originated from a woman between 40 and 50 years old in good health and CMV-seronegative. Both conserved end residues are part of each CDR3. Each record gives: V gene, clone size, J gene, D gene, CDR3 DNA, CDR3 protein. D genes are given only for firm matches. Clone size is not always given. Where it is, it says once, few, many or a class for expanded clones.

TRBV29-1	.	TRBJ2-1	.	TGCAGCGTTAGGGGGGGCTCCTACAATGAGCAGTTCTTC	CSVRGGSYNEQFF
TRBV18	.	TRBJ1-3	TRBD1	TGTGCCAGCTCACCCTTGGGACAGACCCAAACCTCTGGAGACACCATATATTTT	CASSPLGQTQTSGDTIYF
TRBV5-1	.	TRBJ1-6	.	TGCGCCAGCAGCTTGGATACAGGGACAAATAATTCACCCCTCCACTTT	CASSLDTGTNNSPLHF
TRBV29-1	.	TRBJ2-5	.	TGCAGCGTTGGAGGCAGAACATCCCCGAAAGAGACCCAGTACTTC	CSVGGRTSPKETQYF
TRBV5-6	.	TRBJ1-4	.	TGTGCCAGCAGCTTATCGGTTAATGAAAAACTGTTTTTT	CASSLSVNEKLFF
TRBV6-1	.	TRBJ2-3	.	TGTGCCAGCAGTGGCGGGCACACAGATACGCAGTATTTT	CASSGGHTDTQYF
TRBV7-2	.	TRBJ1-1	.	TGTGCCAGCAGCTTTCAGGGTGGAGCCACTGAAGCTTTCTTT	CASSFQGGATEAFF
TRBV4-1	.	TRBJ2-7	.	TGCGCCAGCAGCCACCTCAACCGGGAGCAGTACTTC	CASSHLNREQYF
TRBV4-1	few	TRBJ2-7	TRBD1	TGCGCCAGCAGCCCCTACGGGACAGGACCCTACGAGCAGTACTTC	CASSPYGTGPYEQYF
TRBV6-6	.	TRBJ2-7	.	TGTGCCAGCAGTTACGAGTTTGCGGATTCCTACGAGCAGTACTTC	CASSYEFADSYEQYF
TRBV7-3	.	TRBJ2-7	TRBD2	TGTGCCAGCTCGGCTAGCGGGGGCCCCTACGACGAGCAGTACTTC	CASSASGGPYDEQYF
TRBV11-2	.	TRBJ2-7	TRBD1	TGTGCCAGCAGCTTTAGGGGGCCTGGCGAGCAGTACTTC	CASSFRGPGEQYF
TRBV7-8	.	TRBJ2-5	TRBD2	TGTGCCAGCAGCTTAGTCCAAGCGGGAGTTCGGGTCAGAGAGACCCAGTACTTC	CASSLVQAGVRVRETQYF
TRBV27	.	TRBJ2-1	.	TGTGCCAGCAGTTCGCGGGACCAATCCTACAATGAGCAGTTCTTC	CASSSRDQSYNEQFF
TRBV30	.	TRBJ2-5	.	TGTGCCTGGAGTGGGGGCTGGCGAGAGACCCAGTACTTC	CAWSGGWRETQYF
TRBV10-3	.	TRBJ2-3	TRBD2	TGTGCCATCAGTCTACTAGCGGGAGTGTCAGATACGCAGTATTTT	CAISLLAGVSDTQYF
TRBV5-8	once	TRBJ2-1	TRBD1	TGTGCCAGCAGCACCACAGGGGGCTTCAAGTTCTTC	CASSTTGGFKFF
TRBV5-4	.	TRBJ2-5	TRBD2	TGTGCCAGCAGCTTAGATGGGGCGACTAGCGGGAGCTTGAAGACCCAGTACTTC	CASSLDGATSGSLKTQYF
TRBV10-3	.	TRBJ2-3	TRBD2	TGTGCCATCAGTGAGTCTACGGCGGGAGGGGGCACAGATACGCAGTATTTT	CAISESTAGGGTDTQYF
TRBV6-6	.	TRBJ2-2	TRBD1	TGTGCCAGCAGTTATGGCAGGGGGCTGTCCGGGGAGCTGTTTTTT	CASSYGRGLSGELFF
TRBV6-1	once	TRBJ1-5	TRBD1	TGTGCCAGCAGTTTTACAGGGGACAATCAGCCCCAGCATTTT	CASSFTGDNQPQHF